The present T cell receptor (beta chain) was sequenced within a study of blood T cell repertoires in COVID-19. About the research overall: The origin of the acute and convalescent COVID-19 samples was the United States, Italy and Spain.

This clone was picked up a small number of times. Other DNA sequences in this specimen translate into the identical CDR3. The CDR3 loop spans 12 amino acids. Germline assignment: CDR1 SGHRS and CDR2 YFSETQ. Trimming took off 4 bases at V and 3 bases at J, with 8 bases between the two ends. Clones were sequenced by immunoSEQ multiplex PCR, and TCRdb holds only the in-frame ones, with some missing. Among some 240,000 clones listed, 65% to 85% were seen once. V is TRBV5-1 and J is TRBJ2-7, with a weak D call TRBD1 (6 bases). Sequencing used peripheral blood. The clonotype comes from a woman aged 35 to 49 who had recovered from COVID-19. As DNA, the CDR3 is TGCGCCAGCAGCCAACAGGGCTACGAGCAGTACTTC. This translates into CASSQQGYEQYF.